These T cell receptor beta chains were read from a single sample in a study of early T cells in non-severe SARS-CoV-2 infection. TCRdb reprocessed the 5' RACE reads via MiXCR and lists one record per CDR3 protein. The sample gives roughly 68,000 distinct CDR3 sequences, about 4.9% of which show up once; 4.5% to 5.5% is in the top ten. The sequenced sample consisted of whole blood. The receptors originated from an adult who was a healthcare worker with PCR-confirmed SARS-CoV-2 infection or an uninfected control (not recorded which). The CDR3 runs from the conserved cysteine through the conserved F or W. D genes are given only for firm matches. Only part of the rows carry a size: once, few, many, or a class if the clone is expanded.

J,D,V,size,DNA,CDR3
TRBJ1-5,-,TRBV19,many,TGTGCCAGCCGAACAGGGAGCAGCAATCAGCCCCAGCATTTT,CASRTGSSNQPQHF
TRBJ2-1,-,TRBV3-1,many,TGTGCCAGCAGCCAAGATACCGGTCGGGCCTACAATGAGCAGTTCTTC,CASSQDTGRAYNEQFF
TRBJ1-1,-,TRBV3-1,many,TGTGCCAGCAGCCAAGGGCGCAGGGAAGCTGAAGCTTTCTTT,CASSQGRREAEAFF
TRBJ1-1,-,TRBV28,many,TGTGCCAGCCCCCCACCGGGGGGCACTGAAGCTTTCTTT,CASPPPGGTEAFF
TRBJ1-4,-,TRBV7-2,many,TGTGCCAGCAGCTTAGGGGAGGGTCTCGGTTTTGTAGCAACTAATGAAAAACTGTTTTTT,CASSLGEGLGFVATNEKLFF
TRBJ2-7,-,TRBV11-2,many,TGTGCCAGCAGCTTAGATAGGGGTCAGCTGAACGAGCAGTACTTC,CASSLDRGQLNEQYF
TRBJ2-1,TRBD1,TRBV7-8,many,TGTGCCAGCAGCTTAGTCGGACAGGGGTATGGGGATGAGCAGTTCTTC,CASSLVGQGYGDEQFF
TRBJ2-1,-,TRBV6-1,-,TGTGCCAGCAGTGGGTTTAAGGCGGATACGTACAATGAGCAGTTCTTC,CASSGFKADTYNEQFF
TRBJ2-3,TRBD2,TRBV10-3,few,TGTGCCATCACAGCGGGACGAGATACGCAGTATTTT,CAITAGRDTQYF
TRBJ1-6,TRBD1,TRBV12-3/TRBV12-4,few,TGTGCCAGCAGCACGGGACAGGACTCACCCCTCCACTTT,CASSTGQDSPLHF
TRBJ2-5,-,TRBV6-6,many,TGTGCCAGCAGTCACAGGGATAGTGGTGAGACCCAGTACTTC,CASSHRDSGETQYF